This T cell receptor beta chain was recorded in a study of T cells in Graves' hyperthyroidism and ophthalmopathy (dated by TCRdb to 2018 to 2020). Study-level background: Peripheral blood samples were taken at the time of initial diagnosis, prior to any treatment. The study also compared thyroid tissue and blood T-cell repertoires from a handful of Graves' hyperthyroidism patients. Once sampling was done, hyperthyroidism patients were given methimazole at a starting dose of 30 mg daily, whereas ophthalmopathy patients were given high-dose intravenous methylprednisolone. TCR V-J signatures able to tell the groups apart were searched for in a discovery cohort of around 95 patients, of whom approximately 40 had Graves' ophthalmopathy and about 60 had stable Graves' hyperthyroidism. Prospective prediction of ophthalmopathy was tested in an independent validation cohort of 18 to 20 hyperthyroidism patients and some 17 patients who later progressed to ophthalmopathy. The approximately 90 discovery patients were randomly split 7:3 into training and test sets. The paper describes TCR Vbeta CDR3 sequencing of some 130 peripheral blood samples, made up of 43 ophthalmopathy patients, some 80 hyperthyroidism patients and roughly 17 progressor patients.

TCR beta CDR3 regions were amplified from RNA transcripts. The TCR CDR3 was subjected to a first round of RT-PCR using the HTBI primer set and the Qiagen OneStep RT-PCR kit. A second multiplex PCR round built the libraries, followed by size selection and purification. Sequencing of the libraries was done on an Illumina HiSeq2000 using paired-end 100 bp reads. In the paper's pipeline: SOAPnuke was used to process the raw data, throwing out any read that contained adapters or uncalled bases, had a mean Phred below 15, or lacked an exact constant-primer or identifier match. High-quality paired reads were merged using COPE v1.2.5, and each unique nucleotide sequence was defined as a clonotype. MiTCR v1.1 was used to align clonotypes to the IMGT TRBV, TRBD and TRBJ reference segments. The analysis included only V-J combinations with a frequency above 0.0001, which together covered more than 99% of the repertoires. The TCS score was defined as F50 (clonal expansion) divided by E x V (chaos), with BLOSUM62-based TCRdist calculated between CDR3 peptides within each V-J. Welch's t-statistics and random forest reduced fewer than 550 V-J features to 13, which were used in a naive Bayes classifier (R e1071). TCRdb reanalyzed the raw reads on its own, using fastp at Q25 for trimming and MiXCR for clone calling, and kept in-frame beta chains. Each entry merges the rows of one CDR3 protein and shows their most common DNA and genes. The V and J calls were not made by the authors but by TCRdb's processing. The sample table records about 560,000 distinct CDR3 sequences; roughly a sixth of these occur just once. The top ten constitute around 18% of the sample.

Stable Graves' hyperthyroidism was defined as the absence of progression to ophthalmopathy over 18 months of follow-up. Hyperthyroidism patients were newly diagnosed, with disease duration under 2 months, and aged 18 to 65 years. Any patient with an uncontrolled infection, another autoimmune disease, pregnancy or lactation was excluded. Diagnoses were based on clinical symptoms, serum thyroxine and TRAb, thyroid ultrasound and orbital computed tomography. PBMCs were isolated from approximately 10 ml of fresh peripheral blood by Ficoll-Paque density gradient centrifugation. Trizol reagent was used to extract total RNA, and RNA quality was then checked on an Agilent 2100 Bioanalyzer. A remark on this clonotype: The specificity of this receptor is unknown. The sample holds no much larger clone one base away, and base qualities are not on file.

Overall study results and their limits: In validation, the model predicted progression to ophthalmopathy a median of roughly six months before onset, with roughly 71% sensitivity and 72.22% specificity. A 13 V-J signature model separated ophthalmopathy from stable hyperthyroidism, with about 90% sensitivity and roughly 84% specificity in cross-validation and 80%/75% in testing. Most expanded thyroid clonotypes (frequency above 0.001) were also found in blood, which suggests that blood repertoires may mirror thyroid immune responses. Sample size was not statistically predetermined, and investigators were not blinded to group allocation.

Its CDR3 holds 13 amino acids, cysteine through phenylalanine. Only CDR3 DNA remains: 39 bases, in frame from the first base. V was cut back by 0 bases and J by 8 bases, leaving a gap of 10 bases between them. CDR1 and CDR2 are read off the germline V gene as ENHRY and SYGVKD. The TCR originated in a woman under 30 with Graves' hyperthyroidism. What was sequenced was blood. In this chain, TRBV10-3 is recombined with TRBJ1-2, with a tentative D gene TRBD1 over 5 matching bases. The CDR3 is CAISESGPGGYTF. The DNA reads TGTGCCATCAGTGAGTCGGGGCCGGGGGGCTACACCTTC.